The 7 T cell receptor beta chains below were found in one sample sequenced in a study of T cell responses to AZD1222 COVID-19 vaccine. Produced via immunoSEQ multiplex PCR; TCRdb's table is partial and in-frame only. Found here are some 130,000 clones, 80% to 95% of them singletons; the top ten hold about 6.7%. The source was peripheral blood, collected 28 days after the second AZD1222 dose. Receptors were obtained from an adult who received the AZD1222 COVID-19 vaccine.

V gene TRBV4-1 combines with J gene TRBJ2-5; 10 bases align to TRBD2. With 2 bases clipped from V and 5 bases from J, the junction kept 2 bases outside the gene matches. The CDR3 is 14 amino acids. The germline V gene encodes CDR1 MGHRA and CDR2 YSYEKL. CDR3 nucleotide sequence: TGCGCCAGCAGCCAACTACTAGCGGGGGAGACCCAGTACTTC. Its translation is CASSQLLAGETQYF.

The chain uses TRBV29-1 and TRBJ2-2, with no clear D. V was pared by 5 bases and J by 6 bases, with 10 bases between. Germline CDR1 is SQVTM and CDR2 is ANQGSEA. The CDR3 is 12 amino acids. The CDR3 spells CSVFSSPGELFF. CDR3 DNA sequence: TGCAGCGTTTTCTCCAGCCCCGGGGAGCTGTTTTTT.

The V call is TRBV4-1, the J call TRBJ1-3; D uncertain. The CDR3 is 15 residues long. Germline V gives CDR1 MGHRA, CDR2 YSYEKL. V was clipped by 4 bases and J by 4 bases, with 14 bases between them. In DNA form, the CDR3 reads TGCGCCAGCAGCCGTACCGGGTTACAAGGAAACACCATATATTTT. Translated, it gives CASSRTGLQGNTIYF.

The gene calls are TRBV7-8 and TRBJ1-3; D gene unclear. CDR3 length: 13 amino acids. The germline V gene has CDR1 SGHVS and CDR2 FQNEAQ. V was clipped by 5 bases and J by 14 bases, with 19 bases between them. The CDR3 nucleotides read TGTGCCAGCAGCCCCTCCCCCCCTGGCTCGTTATATTTT. Encoded protein: CASSPSPPGSLYF.

V usage is TRBV9 and J usage is TRBJ2-3; possibly TRBD2 for D (6 bases). There are 15 residues in the CDR3. Per the germline V gene, CDR1 is SGDLS and CDR2 is YYNGEE. Trimming cost V 0 bases and J 6 bases, with 14 bases left between them. In nucleotides, the CDR3 is TGTGCCAGCAGCGTAGGAGTTAGCGGTATGGATACGCAGTATTTT. This codes for CASSVGVSGMDTQYF.

The V call is TRBV2, the J call TRBJ1-1; 9 bases are a match to TRBD1. This CDR3 has 15 residues. Germline V gene sequence: CDR1 SNHLY, CDR2 FYNNEI. J gave up 5 bases and V 6 bases, and 10 bases lay outside the gene matches. The CDR3 sequence: CASSSGTGTKTEAFF. The CDR3 DNA reads TGTGCCAGCAGCTCTGGGACAGGGACGAAGACTGAAGCTTTCTTT.

The chain combines TRBV6-5 with TRBJ1-5, with a possible D match to TRBD1 (5 bases). Trimming stripped 6 bases from V and 0 bases from J, with 12 bases between. The CDR3 covers 15 residues. Germline V lookup: CDR1 MNHEY, CDR2 SVGAGI. The CDR3 DNA reads as TGTGCCAGCAGCCCCTCGACAGCTAGCAATCAGCCCCAGCATTTT. It yields the protein CASSPSTASNQPQHF.